Listed below are T cell receptor beta chains from one sample, sequenced in a study of blood T cell repertoires in COVID-19. The protocol was immunoSEQ multiplex PCR, while the TCRdb copy is restricted to in-frame clones and leaves out a portion. Of about 56,000 clones in the sample, 84% are singletons; the top ten hold about 16%. Sequenced input: peripheral blood. These receptors were collected from a man aged 55 to 69 with COVID-19, enrolled during active disease. CDR3s include the opening cysteine and the closing phenylalanine or tryptophan. The D gene is left open where the match is weak. Size tells how often a clone was seen (once, few, many) or the class of an expanded clone, and some rows leave it out.

d_call	v_call	j_call	clone_size	cdr3_aa	cdr3_nt
.	TRBV7-3	TRBJ2-1	.	CASSVQVSSEQFF	TGTGCCAGCAGCGTACAGGTTTCGAGTGAGCAGTTCTTC
TRBD1	TRBV27	TRBJ1-1	.	CASSSSRTGRNTEAFF	TGTGCCAGCAGTTCCTCTAGGACAGGGAGGAACACTGAAGCTTTCTTT
.	TRBV5-1	TRBJ1-1	few	CASSSPWGENTEAFF	TGCGCCAGCAGCTCCCCGTGGGGGGAGAACACTGAAGCTTTCTTT
.	TRBV25-1	TRBJ2-3	.	CASSASTGTDTQYF	TGTGCCAGCAGTGCAAGTACAGGCACAGATACGCAGTATTTT
TRBD1	TRBV28	TRBJ1-1	once	CASSPPGTGFSLRVTEAFF	TGTGCCAGCAGTCCACCCGGGACAGGGTTCTCCCTTCGAGTCACTGAAGCTTTCTTT
TRBD1	TRBV24-1	TRBJ1-5	.	CATSDSSGTGMNQPQHF	TGTGCCACCAGTGATTCTTCAGGGACAGGTATGAATCAGCCCCAGCATTTT
TRBD2	TRBV3-1/TRBV3-2	TRBJ2-7	.	CASSQDGLAGTYF	TGTGCCAGCAGCCAAGATGGACTAGCGGGGACGTACTTC
.	TRBV7-9	TRBJ1-1	.	CASSPDGQNTEAFF	TGTGCCAGCAGCCCGGACGGACAGAACACTGAAGCTTTCTTT
TRBD1	TRBV19	TRBJ2-1	.	CASSSTGQGVEQFF	TGTGCCAGTAGTTCGACGGGACAGGGGGTTGAGCAGTTCTTC
TRBD1	TRBV6-5	TRBJ1-2	.	CASSLTTGGILGYTF	TGTGCCAGCAGTCTTACCACAGGGGGCATCCTGGGCTACACCTTC
TRBD2	TRBV6-1	TRBJ2-7	once	CASSEVGRTPFEQYF	TGTGCCAGCAGTGAAGTCGGGAGGACTCCTTTTGAGCAGTACTTC
.	TRBV9	TRBJ2-5	.	CASSMGSTAVGETQYF	TGTGCCAGCAGCATGGGCTCGACAGCTGTGGGAGAGACCCAGTACTTC
.	TRBV4-1	TRBJ1-1	.	CASSQDLGATEAFF	TGCGCCAGCAGCCAAGATCTGGGGGCGACTGAAGCTTTCTTT
.	TRBV30	TRBJ2-5	.	CAWSVTSTFQETQYF	TGTGCCTGGAGTGTCACTTCTACTTTCCAAGAGACCCAGTACTTC
.	TRBV30	TRBJ1-2	.	CAWRERQVSYGYTF	TGTGCCTGGAGGGAGCGGCAGGTTTCCTATGGCTACACCTTC
.	TRBV12-5	TRBJ1-1	.	CASGANGGTEAFF	TGTGCTAGTGGTGCTAACGGGGGCACTGAAGCTTTCTTT
.	TRBV24-1	TRBJ2-2	.	CATAPGVYTGELFF	TGTGCCACCGCCCCGGGGGTTTACACCGGGGAGCTGTTTTTT
.	TRBV27	TRBJ1-2	few	CASSSTGLNYGYTF	TGTGCCAGCAGTTCAACAGGGCTTAACTATGGCTACACCTTC
.	TRBV12-3/TRBV12-4	TRBJ2-2	.	CASSFRELFF	TGTGCCAGCAGTTTTAGGGAGCTGTTTTTT
.	TRBV5-1	TRBJ1-6	.	CASRNSQTNSPLHF	TGCGCCAGCAGAAACAGTCAAACTAATTCACCCCTCCACTTT
TRBD1	TRBV10-1	TRBJ2-7	.	CASSPQGSPYEQYF	TGCGCCAGCAGTCCACAGGGGTCCCCCTACGAGCAGTACTTC
.	TRBV2	TRBJ2-7	.	CASAQRANQTGSYEQYF	TGTGCCAGCGCACAAAGGGCCAACCAAACAGGCTCCTACGAGCAGTACTTC
.	TRBV19	TRBJ1-1	.	CASSPIRDSLTEAFF	TGTGCCAGTAGTCCTATCCGGGACTCCCTTACTGAAGCTTTCTTT
.	TRBV12-5	TRBJ2-1	.	CASGLIGALSSYNEQFF	TGTGCTAGTGGTTTGATAGGGGCGCTAAGCTCCTACAATGAGCAGTTCTTC
.	TRBV20-1	TRBJ1-1	.	CSASHGGWDTEAFF	TGCAGTGCTAGTCACGGAGGGTGGGACACTGAAGCTTTCTTT
TRBD2	TRBV7-9	TRBJ2-3	.	CASSSLRERGGYTQYF	TGTGCCAGCAGCTCCCTGAGGGAGCGGGGGGGATATACGCAGTATTTT
.	TRBV4-1	TRBJ2-5	.	CASSQDHLAGRETQYF	TGCGCCAGCAGCCAAGATCATCTCGCGGGACGGGAGACCCAGTACTTC
TRBD2	TRBV7-2	TRBJ2-2	.	CASSLVAGVDYTGELFF	TGTGCCAGCAGCTTAGTAGCGGGGGTAGACTACACCGGGGAGCTGTTTTTT
.	TRBV19	TRBJ2-6	.	CASQVGVGANVLTF	TGTGCCAGTCAGGTAGGGGTTGGGGCCAACGTCCTGACTTTC
.	TRBV7-3	TRBJ1-1	.	CASSLQQDTEAFF	TGTGCCAGCAGCTTACAGCAGGACACTGAAGCTTTCTTT
TRBD2	TRBV5-1	TRBJ2-7	.	CASLPLAGNPYEQYF	TGCGCCAGCCTACCGCTAGCGGGGAACCCCTACGAGCAGTACTTC
TRBD1	TRBV7-3	TRBJ2-1	.	CASSRVRGNEQFF	TGTGCCAGCAGCCGAGTCAGGGGGAATGAGCAGTTCTTC
TRBD1	TRBV7-2	TRBJ1-2	few	CASSSRIGTGDGYTF	TGTGCCAGCAGCTCCAGGATCGGGACAGGGGATGGCTACACCTTC
TRBD1	TRBV18	TRBJ2-7	.	CASSPGTGDNEQYF	TGTGCCAGCTCACCAGGGACAGGGGACAACGAGCAGTACTTC
.	TRBV30	TRBJ1-1	few	CAWRELMNTEAFF	TGTGCCTGGAGAGAGTTAATGAACACTGAAGCTTTCTTT
.	TRBV2	TRBJ1-5	.	CASNMGGVNQPQHF	TGTGCCAGCAACATGGGAGGGGTAAATCAGCCCCAGCATTTT
.	TRBV27	TRBJ1-5	.	CASSLSGGQPQHF	TGTGCCAGCAGTTTATCGGGGGGACAGCCCCAGCATTTT
.	TRBV10-3	TRBJ2-5	.	CATFEEVRPTTLIEETQYF	TGTGCCACCTTTGAAGAGGTAAGGCCTACCACCCTCATTGAGGAGACCCAGTACTTC
.	TRBV4-1	TRBJ2-3	.	CASSRGLPMTLGTQYF	TGCGCCAGCAGCCGTGGACTACCCATGACCTTGGGTACGCAGTATTTT
.	TRBV6-5	TRBJ1-2	.	CASPEDQGRYGYTF	TGTGCCAGCCCCGAGGATCAGGGTCGTTATGGCTACACCTTC
.	TRBV28	TRBJ1-1	.	CASSSTGLNTEAFF	TGTGCCAGCAGTTCTACAGGTCTGAACACTGAAGCTTTCTTT
.	TRBV5-1	TRBJ2-2	.	CASSPTAGVTGELFF	TGCGCCAGCAGCCCGACTGCAGGGGTCACCGGGGAGCTGTTTTTT
.	TRBV5-1	TRBJ2-3	.	CASTIEGQPTDTQYF	TGCGCCAGCACAATCGAAGGACAGCCTACAGATACGCAGTATTTT
TRBD2	TRBV7-2	TRBJ2-7	.	CASTKGLAGVGEQYF	TGTGCCAGCACCAAGGGACTAGCGGGAGTCGGCGAGCAGTACTTC
.	TRBV7-9	TRBJ1-1	.	CASSVTGIEAFF	TGTGCCAGCAGCGTCACAGGTATAGAAGCTTTCTTT
TRBD2	TRBV5-5	TRBJ2-7	.	CASSLGGGGTYEQYF	TGTGCCAGCAGCTTGGGCGGGGGGGGCACCTACGAGCAGTACTTC
TRBD1	TRBV7-9	TRBJ1-2	.	CASSPRGDRVDGYTF	TGTGCCAGCAGCCCCAGGGGGGACAGGGTGGATGGCTACACCTTC
.	TRBV18	TRBJ2-7	.	CASSPNRDSTYEQYF	TGTGCCAGCTCACCGAACCGGGACTCAACCTACGAGCAGTACTTC
.	TRBV21-1	TRBJ2-3	.	CASSKEPDSQTTDTQYF	TGTGCCAGCAGCAAAGAACCGGACTCCCAAACCACAGATACGCAGTATTTT
.	TRBV11-2	TRBJ2-1	.	CASSFSTEQFF	TGTGCCAGCAGCTTTAGCACTGAGCAGTTCTTC
.	TRBV19	TRBJ2-3	.	CASSPRTSTDTQYF	TGTGCCAGTAGTCCCCGGACTAGCACAGATACGCAGTATTTT
TRBD2	TRBV7-9	TRBJ2-5	.	CASSRTSGQETQYF	TGTGCCAGCAGCCGGACTAGCGGCCAAGAGACCCAGTACTTC
TRBD1	TRBV6-6	TRBJ1-2	.	CASSNRGPGNGYTF	TGTGCCAGCAGTAACAGGGGACCGGGTAATGGCTACACCTTC
TRBD1	TRBV5-1	TRBJ2-7	.	CASSTAYGTGYYEQYF	TGCGCCAGCAGCACGGCTTACGGGACAGGGTACTACGAGCAGTACTTC
.	TRBV19	TRBJ1-5	once	CASSIQAAGQPQHF	TGTGCCAGTAGTATCCAGGCCGCAGGTCAGCCCCAGCATTTT
TRBD1	TRBV30	TRBJ1-2	.	CACARTGGGGYTF	TGTGCCTGTGCCCGAACAGGGGGCGGAGGCTACACCTTC
.	TRBV19	TRBJ1-2	.	CASSRKAFNYGYTF	TGTGCCAGTAGTCGTAAAGCTTTTAACTATGGCTACACCTTC